The source of this T cell receptor (beta chain) is a study of Graves' ophthalmopathy and Graves' hyperthyroidism (dated by TCRdb to 2016 to 2019). With respect to the entire study: Peripheral blood was collected before any treatment was given, at the time of initial diagnosis. Following sample collection, hyperthyroidism patients were given methimazole at a starting dose of 30 mg daily, and ophthalmopathy patients were given high-dose intravenous methylprednisolone. In five or six hyperthyroidism patients, the T-cell repertoires found in thyroid tissue were compared with those found in blood. The study used TCR beta repertoire signatures to distinguish Graves' ophthalmopathy from Graves' hyperthyroidism and to predict progression to ophthalmopathy. An independent validation cohort comprised under 20 hyperthyroidism patients and about 16 patients who later progressed from hyperthyroidism to ophthalmopathy. To explore V-J signatures distinguishing ophthalmopathy from hyperthyroidism, a discovery set of under 110 patients (about 43 ophthalmopathy, 57 stable hyperthyroidism) was enrolled. In total, 135 blood samples were TCR-sequenced: approximately 42 ophthalmopathy, some 75 hyperthyroidism and about 17 hyperthyroidism-to-ophthalmopathy patients. The 85 to 100 discovery patients were randomly split 7:3 into training and test sets. Here is what the overall study found, with its caveats: In cross-validation, the 13-signature model distinguished ophthalmopathy from stable hyperthyroidism with approximately 88% sensitivity and 81% to 83% specificity, and in the test set the corresponding values were around 78% and 73%. No statistical method was used to predetermine the sample size, and group allocation was not hidden from the investigators. Most expanded thyroid clonotypes with frequency above 0.001 were also detected in blood, suggesting blood repertoires may reflect the thyroid immune response. In validation, the model predicted ophthalmopathy progression with about 71% sensitivity and roughly 72% specificity; about a dozen predicted patients were CT-confirmed with GO in a median of 6.5 months.

TCR beta CDR3 regions were amplified from RNA transcripts for repertoire sequencing. A first-round RT-PCR used HTBI primers with the Qiagen OneStep RT-PCR kit, followed by a second-round multiplex PCR, size selection and purification. Libraries were sequenced paired-end with 100 bp reads on an Illumina HiSeq2000. In the source study's methods: Reads were processed with SOAPnuke, discarding reads with adapters, uncalled bases, mean Phred below 15, or no exact constant-primer or identifier match. High-quality paired reads were merged with COPE v1.2.5. Each unique nucleotide sequence was treated as a clonotype, and MiTCR v1.1 was used to align the clonotypes to the IMGT TRB V, D and J references. The analysis was limited to V-J combinations with a frequency above 0.0001, which together covered more than 98% of repertoires. For each V-J combination, a TCR clonal expansion and chaos score was defined as the ratio of F50 clonal expansion to chaos observed in the TCRdist matrix. Features were reduced by Welch's t-statistics and random forest to around 14 V-J combinations, which fed a naive Bayes classifier. Thyroid-blood repertoire similarity was quantified with the Morisita-Horn index. TCRdb reprocessed the public reads (quality trimming at Q25 with fastp, clone calling with MiXCR) and kept in-frame beta chains. Rows merge per CDR3 protein into single entries with the most common DNA and genes. TCRdb assigned the V and J calls; the authors' analysis was not used. In all, the sample holds 150,000 or so distinct CDR3 sequences, and just under 40% of those were seen once. The top ten clonotypes cover about 8.2% of the sample.

The sample holds many counts of this clonotype. What antigen it recognizes has not been identified. The sample holds no much larger clone one base away, and base qualities are not on file. Ophthalmopathy patients were characterized by moderately to severely active disease, a Clinical Activity Score of at least 3, a NOSPECS grade of at least 4, and a disease duration under 3 months. Patients were excluded if they had other autoimmune diseases, uncontrolled infections, pregnancy or lactation. Diagnosis was based on clinical symptoms, serum thyroxine, TRAb, thyroid ultrasound and orbital computed tomography. Using Ficoll-Paque density gradient centrifugation, PBMCs were isolated from 10 ml of fresh peripheral blood. Trizol reagent was used to extract the total RNA, and its quality was then checked on an Agilent 2100 Bioanalyzer. V drops 6 bases and J drops 1 base, leaving 13 bases in between. The CDR3 runs 15 residues from the cysteine to the phenylalanine. The sequence is cut down to CDR3 DNA, 45 bases in frame from base 1. Taken from the germline V gene, the CDR1 and CDR2 loops are SNHLY and FYNNEI.

The TCR comes from a man aged 25-40 years with Graves' ophthalmopathy. Donor details come from another sample of the same person, matched by shared clones. Source material: peripheral blood. Recombination linked TRBV2 to TRBJ1-3; the best D guess is TRBD1, with 6 bases matching. The DNA is as follows: TGTGCCAGCAGCGCCCCGGGGGCGTCTGGAAACACCATATATTTT. This is translated as CASSAPGASGNTIYF.